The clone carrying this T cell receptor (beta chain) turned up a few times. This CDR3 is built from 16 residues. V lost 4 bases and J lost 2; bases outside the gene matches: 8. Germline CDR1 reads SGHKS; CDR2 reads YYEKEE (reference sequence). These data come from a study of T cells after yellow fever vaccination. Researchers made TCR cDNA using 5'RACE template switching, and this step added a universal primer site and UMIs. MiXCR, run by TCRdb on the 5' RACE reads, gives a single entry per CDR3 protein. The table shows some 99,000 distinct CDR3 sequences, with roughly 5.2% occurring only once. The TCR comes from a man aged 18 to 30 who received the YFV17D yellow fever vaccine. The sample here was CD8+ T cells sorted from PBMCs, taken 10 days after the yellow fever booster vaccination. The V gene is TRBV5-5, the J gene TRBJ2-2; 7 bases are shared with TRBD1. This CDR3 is CASSPMGQKNTGELFF. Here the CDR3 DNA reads TGTGCCAGCAGCCCGATGGGACAGAAAAACACCGGGGAGCTGTTTTTT.